Given below is one T cell receptor beta chain in context. This sample was taken from a study of blood T cell repertoires in COVID-19. Turning to the study itself: COVID-19 samples collected from the United States, Italy and Spain covered acute and convalescent phases.

Each recovered donor of Cohort 3 presented with two negative PCRs, clearance, or symptom resolution. Using immunoSEQ multiplex PCR, the repertoire was profiled, and TCRdb retains in-frame clones only, with some absent. The sample has 250,000 to 300,000 clones, approximately 91% seen once. The germline V gene has CDR1 SGHRS and CDR2 YFSETQ. The CDR3 is made up of 17 amino acids. The germline V and J ends were trimmed by 5 bases and 2 bases, with 17 bases remaining between them. This chain connects TRBV5-1 to TRBJ1-6; perhaps TRBD1 as D (6 bases). The sample was PBMCs or T cells enriched from blood (not recorded which). The clonotype comes from a woman in her forties who had recovered from COVID-19. The CDR3 reads CASRPSTGSPYNSPLHF. CDR3 nucleotide sequence: TGCGCCAGCAGGCCTAGTACAGGGTCCCCCTATAATTCACCCCTCCACTTT.